The subject of this entry is one T cell receptor beta chain. The antigen remains unidentified. Data came from immunoSEQ multiplex PCR; TCRdb stores just in-frame clones and leaves some out. Of roughly 66,000 clones detected, approximately 92% appear once; the ten largest clones hold around 9.9%. This specimen comes from a study of Tregs in tolerant kidney transplant recipients. Study-wide results and limits: Findings come from small patient numbers and require larger validation.

V was trimmed by 0 bases and J by 4 bases, leaving 12 bases between them. Germline assignment: CDR1 KGHSY and CDR2 FQNENV. This CDR3 is 15 amino acids long. Sequencing used CD8+ T cells from blood, obtained before the transplant. The source is a human donor who received a combined kidney and bone marrow transplant. This chain joins TRBV16 and TRBJ1-1; D is undetermined. CDR3 residues: CASSQSTASGTEAFF. In DNA form, the CDR3 reads TGTGCCAGCAGCCAATCAACGGCGTCGGGCACTGAAGCTTTCTTT.